Presented here are 8 T cell receptor beta chains from one specimen sequenced in a study of blood T cell repertoires in COVID-19. Produced via immunoSEQ multiplex PCR; TCRdb's table is partial and in-frame only. The sample has about 210,000 clones; 84% are singletons. Source material: PBMCs or T cells enriched from blood (not recorded which). The receptors originated from a woman aged 25 to 39 who had been exposed to COVID-19.

The DNA for the CDR3 is TGTGCCAGCAGCTTACGGCGGTGGGGCCCGAACACCGGGGAGCTGTTTTTT. It translates to CASSLRRWGPNTGELFF. The V gene is TRBV11-2, the J gene TRBJ2-2, with D maybe TRBD1 (5 bases). The germline V gene encodes CDR1 SGHAT and CDR2 FQNNGV. The CDR3 loop spans 17 amino acids. V was trimmed by 2 bases and J by 0 bases, leaving 13 bases between them.

This clone has just one count. CDR3 region: CASSEWSRNAYEQYF. CDR3 in DNA: TGTGCCAGCAGTGAATGGTCCAGGAACGCCTACGAGCAGTACTTC. The chain uses TRBV6-1 and TRBJ2-7; D unclear. The CDR3 runs 15 residues. CDR1 and CDR2 (germline): MNHNS, SASEGT. Trimming shortened V by 2 bases and J by 2 bases, and 13 bases separated the two germline ends.

The V call is TRBV29-1, the J call TRBJ2-1; 7 bases are a match to TRBD1. The CDR3 has 15 residues. The V and J ends lost 4 bases and 4 bases, in that order; junction bases with no gene match: 10. Germline CDR1 is SQVTM and CDR2 is ANQGSEA. As DNA, the CDR3 is TGCAGCGTTGTCCCCCCGACAGGGATGTACAATGAGCAGTTCTTC. Its protein is CSVVPPTGMYNEQFF.

The count of this clone is one. This rearrangement joins TRBV4-1 to TRBJ1-4; tentatively, D is TRBD1 (5 bases). The CDR3 extends over 16 amino acids. Germline CDR1 MGHRA, CDR2 YSYEKL. Trimming cost V 6 bases and J 8 bases, with 22 bases left between them. The CDR3 is CASRPGTDSVREKLFF. CDR3 DNA sequence: TGCGCCAGCAGACCCGGGACTGATAGCGTTAGAGAAAAACTGTTTTTT.

The J gene is TRBJ2-2, the V gene TRBV20-1; the D gene is possibly TRBD2 (6 bases). The CDR3 covers 11 residues. Per the germline V gene, CDR1 is DFQATT and CDR2 is SNEGSKA (reference sequence). V gave up 6 bases and J gave up 8 bases, with 10 bases separating them. CDR3 DNA sequence: TGCAGTGCCGGGGGTGGAGGGGAGCTGTTTTTT. It yields the protein CSAGGGGELFF.

The chain combines TRBV4-1 with TRBJ1-1, with D possibly being TRBD1 (5 bases). The V end lost 5 bases, the J end lost 2 bases, and 6 bases lay between the germline ends. Per the germline V gene, CDR1 is MGHRA and CDR2 is YSYEKL. The CDR3 contains 12 residues. CDR3 in amino acids: CASSTGNTEAFF. DNA of the CDR3: TGCGCCAGCAGCACAGGTAACACTGAAGCTTTCTTT.

J is TRBJ1-4 and V is TRBV15; no clear D gene. This CDR3 spans 15 amino acids. From germline, CDR1 is LNHNV and CDR2 YYDKDF (reference sequence). V lost 5 bases and J 0 bases, leaving 10 bases between the germline ends. CDR3 sequence: CATSVRIATNEKLFF. In DNA form, the CDR3 reads TGTGCCACCAGCGTCCGCATAGCAACTAATGAAAAACTGTTTTTT.

This clone came up once. The chain joins TRBV11-3 to TRBJ2-1; perhaps TRBD1 as D (6 bases). In germline, CDR1 is SGHNT, CDR2 YENEEA. The CDR3 has 18 amino acids. V lost 0 bases to trimming and J lost 4 bases, with 19 bases between them. The CDR3 nucleotides read TGTGCCAGCAGCTTAGACACCCACATCGACAGGTCTTACAATGAGCAGTTCTTC. Translating gives CASSLDTHIDRSYNEQFF.